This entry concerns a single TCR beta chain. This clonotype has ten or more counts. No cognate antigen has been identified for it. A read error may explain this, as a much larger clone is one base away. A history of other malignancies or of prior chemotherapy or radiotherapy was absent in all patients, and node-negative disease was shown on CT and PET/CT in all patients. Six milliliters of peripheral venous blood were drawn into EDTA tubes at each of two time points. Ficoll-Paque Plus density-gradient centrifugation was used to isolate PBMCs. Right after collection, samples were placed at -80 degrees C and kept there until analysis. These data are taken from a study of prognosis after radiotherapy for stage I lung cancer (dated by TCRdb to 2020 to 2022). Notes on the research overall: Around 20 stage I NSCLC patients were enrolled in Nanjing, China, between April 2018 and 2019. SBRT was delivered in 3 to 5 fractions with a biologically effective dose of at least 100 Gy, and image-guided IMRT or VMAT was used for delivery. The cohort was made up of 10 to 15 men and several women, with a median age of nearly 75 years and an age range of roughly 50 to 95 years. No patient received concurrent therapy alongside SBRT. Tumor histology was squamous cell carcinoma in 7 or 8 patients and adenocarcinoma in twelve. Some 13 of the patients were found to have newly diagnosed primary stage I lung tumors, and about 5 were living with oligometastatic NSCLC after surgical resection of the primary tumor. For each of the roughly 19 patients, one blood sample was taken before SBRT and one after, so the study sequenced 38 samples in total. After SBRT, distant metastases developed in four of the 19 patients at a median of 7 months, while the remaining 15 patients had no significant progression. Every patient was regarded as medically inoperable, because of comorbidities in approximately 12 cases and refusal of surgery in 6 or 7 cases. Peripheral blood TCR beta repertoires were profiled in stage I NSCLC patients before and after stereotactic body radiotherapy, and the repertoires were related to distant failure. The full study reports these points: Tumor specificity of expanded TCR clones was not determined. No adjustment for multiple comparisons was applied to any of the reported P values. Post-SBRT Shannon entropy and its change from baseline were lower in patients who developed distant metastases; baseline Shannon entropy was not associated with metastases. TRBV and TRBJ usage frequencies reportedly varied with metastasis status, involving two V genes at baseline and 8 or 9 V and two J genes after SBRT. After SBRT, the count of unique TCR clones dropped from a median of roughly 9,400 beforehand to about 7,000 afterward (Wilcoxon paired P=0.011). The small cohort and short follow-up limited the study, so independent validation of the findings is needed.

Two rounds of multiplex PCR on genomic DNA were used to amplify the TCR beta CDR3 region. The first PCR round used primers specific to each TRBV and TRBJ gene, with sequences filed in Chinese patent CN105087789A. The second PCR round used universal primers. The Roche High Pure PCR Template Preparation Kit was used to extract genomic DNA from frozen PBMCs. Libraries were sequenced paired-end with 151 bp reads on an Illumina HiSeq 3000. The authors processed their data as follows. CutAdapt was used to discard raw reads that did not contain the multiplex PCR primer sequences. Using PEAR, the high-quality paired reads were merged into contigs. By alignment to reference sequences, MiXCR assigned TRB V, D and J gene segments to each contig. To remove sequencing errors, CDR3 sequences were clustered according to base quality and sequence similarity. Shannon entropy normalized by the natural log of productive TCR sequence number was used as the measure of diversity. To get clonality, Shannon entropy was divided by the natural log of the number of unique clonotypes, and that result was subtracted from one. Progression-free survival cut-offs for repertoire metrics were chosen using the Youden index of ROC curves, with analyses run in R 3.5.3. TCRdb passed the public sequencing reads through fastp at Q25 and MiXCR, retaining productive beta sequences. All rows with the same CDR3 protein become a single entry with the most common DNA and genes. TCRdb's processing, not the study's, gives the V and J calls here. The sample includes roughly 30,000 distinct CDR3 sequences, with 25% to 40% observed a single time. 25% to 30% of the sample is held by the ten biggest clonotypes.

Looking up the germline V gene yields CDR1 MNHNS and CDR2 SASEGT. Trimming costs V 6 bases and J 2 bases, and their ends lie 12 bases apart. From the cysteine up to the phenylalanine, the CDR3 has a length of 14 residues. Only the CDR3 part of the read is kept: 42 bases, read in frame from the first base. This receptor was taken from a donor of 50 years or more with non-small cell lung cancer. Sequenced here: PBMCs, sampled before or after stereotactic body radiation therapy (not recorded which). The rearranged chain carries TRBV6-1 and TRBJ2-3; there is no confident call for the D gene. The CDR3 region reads CASRHALHTDTQYF. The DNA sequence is TGTGCCAGCAGGCATGCGTTACACACAGATACGCAGTATTTT.